Listed below are T cell receptor beta chains from one sample, sequenced in a study of regulatory T cells in long-lasting Graves disease. TCRdb ran MiXCR on the multiplex PCR reads and lists one entry per CDR3 protein. This repertoire shows a few hundred thousand distinct CDR3 sequences, approximately 15% found once; its top ten account for less than 35%. The sample also formed part of further work on T cells in Graves' hyperthyroidism and ophthalmopathy.

The sequencing used peripheral blood mononuclear cells (PBMCs), collected at new diagnosis, from a patient treated with antithyroid drugs. Receptors were obtained from a man aged 35 to 55 with Graves disease. Both conserved end residues are part of each CDR3. A D gene is named only where the DNA matches it firmly. The size entry is marked missing in some rows and otherwise reads once, few, many or a size class.

j_gene | d_gene | v_gene | abundance | CDR3aa | CDR3nt
TRBJ1-1 | - | TRBV3-1 | - | CASSLRMRLTEAFF | TGTGCCAGCAGCCTCCGGATGAGGCTGACTGAAGCTTTCTTT
TRBJ2-2 | - | TRBV19 | few | CASRFQGGTGELFF | TGTGCCAGTAGGTTTCAGGGAGGTACCGGGGAGCTGTTTTTT
TRBJ2-7 | TRBD2 | TRBV4-3 | - | CASSQDFVSGGSYEQYF | TGCGCCAGCAGCCAAGATTTCGTCAGCGGGGGATCCTACGAGCAGTACTTC
TRBJ2-7 | TRBD1 | TRBV20-1 | few | CSARDPLGTGDEQYF | TGCAGTGCTAGAGATCCCCTCGGGACAGGGGACGAGCAGTACTTC
TRBJ1-5 | - | TRBV20-1 | many | CSAPKSGRIQPQHF | TGCAGTGCCCCCAAGTCAGGGAGGATCCAGCCCCAGCATTTT
TRBJ2-1 | TRBD2 | TRBV7-8 | many | CASSLSSGGNEQFF | TGTGCCAGCAGCTTATCTAGCGGGGGGAATGAGCAGTTCTTC
TRBJ1-4 | - | TRBV28 | many | CASSFRQLNEKLFF | TGTGCCAGCAGTTTTCGGCAGCTTAATGAAAAACTGTTTTTT
TRBJ2-7 | - | TRBV5-4 | many | CASSLEGPTSYEQYF | TGTGCCAGCAGCTTGGAGGGACCGACCTCCTACGAGCAGTACTTC
TRBJ2-5 | TRBD1 | TRBV6-2/TRBV6-3 | many | CASSYGTGDQETQYF | TGTGCCAGCAGTTATGGGACAGGGGATCAAGAGACCCAGTACTTC
TRBJ1-4 | - | TRBV18 | many | CASSRHRVRGEKLFF | TGTGCCAGCTCACGTCACAGGGTCCGAGGCGAAAAACTGTTTTTT
TRBJ2-3 | - | TRBV28 | many | CASALTDTQYF | TGTGCCAGCGCCTTAACAGATACGCAGTATTTT
TRBJ2-7 | - | TRBV4-3 | many | CASSQNLAYEQYF | TGCGCCAGCAGCCAAAACCTAGCCTACGAGCAGTACTTC
TRBJ2-1 | TRBD1 | TRBV12-3/TRBV12-4 | many | CASKRDRYSNEQFF | TGTGCCAGCAAACGGGACAGGTATAGCAATGAGCAGTTCTTC
TRBJ2-1 | - | TRBV7-2 | many | CASSPDFMGYNEQFF | TGTGCCAGCAGCCCCGACTTTATGGGGTACAATGAGCAGTTCTTC
TRBJ2-3 | - | TRBV6-2/TRBV6-3 | few | CASSYVPDTQYF | TGTGCCAGCAGTTACGTTCCAGATACGCAGTATTTT
TRBJ2-5 | - | TRBV20-1 | many | CSALDGKEYQETQYF | TGCAGTGCTCTAGACGGCAAGGAGTACCAAGAGACCCAGTACTTC
TRBJ1-2 | - | TRBV5-1 | many | CASSRMAGAKEGYTF | TGCGCCAGCTCCCGAATGGCCGGGGCCAAGGAAGGCTACACCTTC
TRBJ2-7 | - | TRBV24-1 | few | CATSDSFTYEQYF | TGTGCCACATCGGACAGCTTTACCTACGAGCAGTACTTC
TRBJ2-2 | - | TRBV5-1 | many | CASSLRDGFNTGELFF | TGCGCCAGCAGCCTCCGGGACGGTTTTAACACCGGGGAGCTGTTTTTT
TRBJ2-7 | - | TRBV12-3/TRBV12-4 | - | CASSFRQGNNEQYF | TGTGCCAGCAGTTTTAGGCAGGGTAACAACGAGCAGTACTTC
TRBJ2-2 | - | TRBV7-9 | many | CAGRGLNTGELFF | TGTGCCGGCAGGGGTCTGAACACCGGGGAGCTGTTTTTT
TRBJ1-3 | - | TRBV18 | - | CASSPPSRATSGNTIYF | TGTGCCAGCTCACCACCGTCCAGGGCCACCTCTGGAAACACCATATATTTT
TRBJ2-3 | - | TRBV6-1 | many | CASRVTGTDTQYF | TGTGCCAGCAGAGTGACAGGCACAGATACACAGTATTTT
TRBJ2-3 | TRBD2 | TRBV5-1 | few | CASSSPTSGGSTDTQYF | TGCGCCAGCAGCTCTCCGACTAGCGGGGGGTCGACAGATACGCAGTATTTT
TRBJ2-3 | - | TRBV5-1 | many | CASSFQEGDTQYF | TGCGCCAGCAGCTTCCAGGAGGGGGATACGCAGTATTTT
TRBJ2-7 | - | TRBV12-3/TRBV12-4 | few | CASSPHLGQPYEQYF | TGTGCCAGCAGTCCGCATCTTGGACAGCCTTACGAGCAGTACTTC
TRBJ2-3 | TRBD1 | TRBV5-1 | many | CASRTGSRTDTQYF | TGCGCCAGCAGGACAGGGTCTCGCACAGATACGCAGTATTTT
TRBJ1-1 | - | TRBV29-1 | - | CSCQGGAEAFF | TGCAGCTGCCAAGGGGGGGCTGAAGCTTTCTTT
TRBJ1-1 | - | TRBV29-1 | few | CSAGRDGRISEAFF | TGCAGCGCCGGGCGGGATGGGAGGATTTCCGAAGCTTTCTTT
TRBJ1-5 | - | TRBV11-2 | many | CASSLDGWGSNQPQHF | TGTGCCAGCAGCTTGGACGGTTGGGGCAGCAATCAGCCCCAGCATTTT
TRBJ1-5 | - | TRBV12-5 | many | CASGLDDQPQHF | TGTGCTAGTGGTTTGGATGATCAGCCCCAGCATTTT
TRBJ2-3 | - | TRBV4-1 | few | CASSQAPPQGSTDTQYF | TGCGCCAGCAGCCAAGCGCCCCCTCAGGGAAGCACAGATACGCAGTATTTT
TRBJ2-7 | TRBD1 | TRBV24-1 | many | CATSGGQGTHEQYF | TGTGCCACCAGTGGGGGACAGGGGACCCACGAGCAGTACTTC
TRBJ2-7 | - | TRBV29-1 | many | CSATMGMAYEQYF | TGCAGCGCCACGATGGGTATGGCCTACGAGCAGTACTTC
TRBJ2-7 | - | TRBV7-8 | many | CASSLYVMAGATYEQYF | TGTGCCAGCAGCTTATACGTTATGGCGGGGGCGACCTACGAGCAGTACTTC
TRBJ2-2 | - | TRBV5-6 | few | CASMRDRDTGELFF | TGTGCCAGCATGCGGGACAGAGACACCGGGGAGCTGTTCTTT
TRBJ1-4 | - | TRBV28 | many | CASQNRATNEKLFF | TGTGCCAGCCAGAACAGGGCAACTAATGAAAAACTGTTTTTT
TRBJ2-6 | TRBD1 | TRBV5-1 | many | CASSLAPTGTEGANVLTF | TGCGCCAGCAGCTTGGCCCCGACAGGGACGGAAGGGGCCAACGTCCTGACTTTC
TRBJ2-3 | - | TRBV18 | many | CASSPPALLRRDTQYF | TGTGCCAGCTCACCTCCGGCCCTCCTAAGGCGAGATACGCAGTATTTT
TRBJ2-7 | - | TRBV6-5 | many | CASSYLQGGYEQYF | TGTGCCAGCAGTTATCTACAGGGAGGCTACGAGCAGTACTTC
TRBJ2-7 | TRBD2 | TRBV28 | many | CASSRLAGGAYEQYF | TGTGCCAGCAGTAGGCTAGCGGGGGGTGCCTACGAGCAGTACTTC
TRBJ2-7 | - | TRBV2 | many | CASKTGMAEQYF | TGTGCCAGCAAAACAGGGATGGCCGAGCAGTACTTC
TRBJ2-1 | TRBD1 | TRBV6-1 | - | CASSRTGTDSQFF | TGTGCCAGCAGCAGGACCGGGACAGACTCGCAGTTCTTC
TRBJ2-1 | - | TRBV19 | few | CASSIYVNNEQFF | TGTGCCAGTAGTATCTACGTAAACAATGAGCAGTTCTTC
TRBJ1-2 | TRBD1 | TRBV20-1 | many | CSASRLSRDRGYGYTF | TGCAGTGCTTCGAGACTATCCCGGGACAGGGGGTATGGCTACACCTTC
TRBJ2-5 | - | TRBV28 | many | CASSLSGGGTQYF | TGTGCCAGCAGTTTATCCGGGGGAGGGACCCAGTACTTC
TRBJ2-3 | - | TRBV12-3/TRBV12-4 | many | CASGRGEDGTDTQYF | TGTGCCAGCGGGAGAGGGGAAGATGGCACAGATACGCAGTATTTT
TRBJ2-3 | - | TRBV7-6 | few | CASSPEEGKQYF | TGTGCCAGCAGCCCGGAGGAGGGTAAGCAGTATTTT
TRBJ2-2 | - | TRBV7-3 | few | CASNSQDGELFF | TGTGCCAGCAACTCCCAAGACGGGGAGCTGTTTTTT
TRBJ2-3 | - | TRBV5-1 | - | CASSLEGLQGTDTQYF | TGCGCCAGCAGCTTGGAAGGGTTACAAGGGACAGATACGCAGTATTTT
TRBJ2-7 | - | TRBV28 | many | CASSYGYGLRDEQYF | TGTGCCAGCAGTTATGGTTACGGTCTGAGGGACGAGCAGTACTTC
TRBJ2-3 | - | TRBV20-1 | once | CSATEGQGRTDTQYF | TGCAGTGCTACAGAAGGTCAGGGACGTACAGATACGCAGTATTTT
TRBJ2-2 | TRBD1 | TRBV6-1 | many | CASRFWGQGLNTGELFF | TGTGCCAGCAGGTTTTGGGGACAGGGGCTGAACACCGGGGAGCTGTTTTTT
TRBJ1-1 | TRBD1 | TRBV29-1 | many | CSVEEGAAFF | TGCAGCGTTGAGGAGGGGGCAGCTTTCTTT
TRBJ1-4 | TRBD1 | TRBV9 | - | CASSPGTVRNEKLFF | TGTGCCAGCAGCCCCGGGACAGTGCGTAATGAAAAACTGTTTTTT
TRBJ1-2 | - | TRBV5-1 | - | CASSPGDTTNYGYTF | TGCGCCAGCAGCCCGGGGGACACCACTAACTATGGCTACACCTTC
TRBJ2-3 | TRBD2 | TRBV5-1 | many | CASSLDGGADNTQYF | TGCGCCAGCAGCTTGGACGGGGGGGCCGACAATACGCAGTATTTT
TRBJ2-1 | TRBD2 | TRBV7-9 | many | CASSLAGGLGNEQFF | TGTGCCAGCAGCCTAGCGGGGGGGCTCGGAAATGAGCAGTTCTTC
TRBJ2-3 | - | TRBV18 | once | CASSPPATRDTQYF | TGTGCCAGCTCACCACCGGCTACAAGAGATACGCAGTATTTT
TRBJ2-7 | - | TRBV6-5 | many | CASSYQVYYEQYF | TGTGCCAGCAGTTACCAGGTATACTACGAGCAGTACTTC